These 11 T cell receptor beta chains were all obtained from the same sample, sequenced in a study of cytomegalovirus exposure and HLA in healthy donors. The PCR made use of 60 Vbeta and 13 Jbeta primers. Repertoires were generated with immunoSEQ multiplex PCR, while TCRdb's copy carries only in-frame clones and drops some. The data hold over 130,000 clones, with 78% observed a single time. The sequenced material came from PBMCs. These receptors came from a woman in her thirties or forties in good health and CMV-seropositive.

This chain links TRBV11-2 with TRBJ2-7; 7 positions match TRBD2. The germline V gene encodes CDR1 SGHAT and CDR2 FQNNGV. This CDR3 region has 14 residues. The V gene end was trimmed by 1 base and the J gene end by 4 bases; junction bases not matched to a gene: 4. The CDR3: CASSLVRERYEQYF. The CDR3 DNA follows: TGTGCCAGCAGCTTAGTGCGGGAGAGATACGAGCAGTACTTC.

This clone was recorded only once. V gene TRBV9 combines with J gene TRBJ2-3; 7 bases fit TRBD2. Per the germline V gene, CDR1 is SGDLS and CDR2 is YYNGEE. V dropped 5 bases and J dropped 3; count of bases not matched to a gene: 0. The CDR3 has 12 residues. CDR3 region: CASRGGTDTQYF. The CDR3 DNA sequence: TGTGCCAGCAGGGGGGGGACAGATACGCAGTATTTT.

The chain employs TRBV19 and TRBJ2-2; 7 nucleotides match TRBD2. The CDR3 runs 14 residues. V was pared by 7 bases and J by 6 bases, with 8 bases of the junction left unmatched. Germline CDR1 LNHDA, CDR2 SQIVND (reference sequence). The CDR3 loop is CASKGTTWSGELFF. CDR3 sequence (DNA): TGTGCCAGTAAGGGGACTACCTGGTCCGGGGAGCTGTTTTTT.

The chain uses TRBV5-1 and TRBJ2-4; 7 positions match TRBD1. The germline V gene encodes CDR1 SGHRS and CDR2 YFSETQ. J was trimmed by 6 bases and V by 0 bases; bases with no gene match: 3. The CDR3 is 14 residues long. The CDR3 DNA reads TGCGCCAGCAGCTTGGAGACAGGGCCAAACATTCAGTACTTC. Protein sequence: CASSLETGPNIQYF.

This clone was counted between two and nine times. This chain connects TRBV6-1 to TRBJ2-1, with 8 nucleotides matching TRBD2. Trimming at V came to 1 base and at J to 1 base, leaving 3 bases not matched to a gene. Germline V gene sequence: CDR1 MNHNS, CDR2 SASEGT. The CDR3 is 16 residues long. The CDR3 DNA is TGTGCCAGCAGTGAAGAACCTAGCGGGTCCTACAATGAGCAGTTCTTC. It encodes CASSEEPSGSYNEQFF.

The chain is built from TRBV10-2 and TRBJ2-4, with TRBD1 as a possible D gene (6 bases). Germline assignment: CDR1 WSHSY and CDR2 SAAADI. Trimming pared 0 bases from V and 0 bases from J, leaving 9 bases between. This CDR3 has 16 amino acids. Written as DNA, the CDR3 is TGCGCCAGCAGTGAGTCAAGGGGGATAGCCAAAAACATTCAGTACTTC. Protein: CASSESRGIAKNIQYF.

The chain combines TRBV18 with TRBJ1-1, with D possibly matching TRBD1 (5 bases). The CDR3 totals 13 residues. CDR1 is KGHSH, CDR2 LQKENI, per germline. Trimming pared 6 bases from V and 6 bases from J, leaving 14 bases between. This CDR3 is CASSIPGLSEAFF. In nucleotides, the CDR3 is TGTGCCAGCTCGATCCCGGGACTCTCTGAAGCTTTCTTT.

The chain couples TRBV5-6 to TRBJ2-1; 7 positions match TRBD1. Germline V gene lookup returns CDR1 SGHDT and CDR2 YYEEEE. CDR3 size: 16 residues. With 0 bases clipped from V and 7 bases from J, the junction kept 10 bases outside the gene matches. The CDR3 here is CASSLVDRPKGNEQFF. In DNA, the CDR3 is TGTGCCAGCAGCTTGGTGGACAGGCCTAAAGGGAATGAGCAGTTCTTC.

The chain has TRBV6-1 and TRBJ1-2, with D perhaps matching TRBD1 (6 bases). Germline CDR1 MNHNS, CDR2 SASEGT. The V end lost 4 bases, the J end lost 8 bases, and 17 bases lay between the germline ends. The CDR3 length is 14 residues. The CDR3 DNA follows: TGTGCCAGCAGTGGGGCAGGGGTCCGGCTAGGCTACACCTTC. Protein sequence: CASSGAGVRLGYTF.

This clone was picked up a small number of times. Sequence at one end of the junction differs from germline and may be a read error. The rearrangement links TRBV20-1 to TRBJ2-3; the match to TRBD1 covers 7 bases. This CDR3 is 11 amino acids long. CDR1 and CDR2 from the germline V gene are DFQATT and SNEGSKA (reference sequence). CDR3 sequence (DNA): TGCAGTGCTAGAGAGAACGAACAGGGGCATTTT. This encodes CSARENEQGHF.

For the CDR3, the DNA is TGCAGCGTTGAGGGAGTAAGCGGGAGGTACAATGAGCAGTTCTTC. It is translated as CSVEGVSGRYNEQFF. The chain couples TRBV29-1 to TRBJ2-1; TRBD2 aligns across 9 bases. The germline V gene encodes CDR1 SQVTM and CDR2 ANQGSEA. This CDR3 contains 15 residues. Trimming at V came to 3 bases and at J to 4 bases, leaving 7 bases not matched to a gene.